This passage covers 19 T cell receptor beta chains from one sample sequenced in a study of cytomegalovirus exposure and HLA in healthy donors. The PCR had 60 Vbeta and 13 Jbeta primers. Clones were sequenced by immunoSEQ multiplex PCR, and TCRdb holds only the in-frame ones, with some missing. The sample comprises about 230,000 clones, approximately 81% of which are singletons, and about 0.25% rests with the top ten. The specimen sequenced was PBMCs. These receptors were collected from a girl aged 2 to 10 in good health and CMV-seronegative.

This chain connects TRBV2 to TRBJ2-3; 8 bases fit TRBD2. Per the germline V gene, CDR1 is SNHLY and CDR2 is FYNNEI. There are 14 residues in the CDR3. Trimming removed 7 bases from V and 3 bases from J; junction bases left unmatched: 6. CDR3 DNA: TGTGCCAGCACCGCGGGAGGCGGTACAGATACGCAGTATTTT. This gives the protein CASTAGGGTDTQYF.

This rearrangement joins TRBV25-1 to TRBJ1-2; possibly TRBD1 for D (5 bases). The CDR3 spans 17 residues. Between the trimmed V and J ends, which lost 3 bases and 10 bases, there was a span of 27 bases. The V gene's germline CDR1 is MGHDK and CDR2 SYGVNS. The CDR3 bases are TGTGCCAGCAGTGAGAGGAACCAGGGAGGGGAGGCTCGGGACTACACCTTC. It encodes CASSERNQGGEARDYTF.

V is TRBV20-1 and J is TRBJ2-3; no definite D call. The CDR3 loop spans 11 amino acids. Trimming pared 3 bases from V and 4 bases from J, leaving 5 bases between. Germline assignment: CDR1 DFQATT and CDR2 SNEGSKA (reference sequence). The CDR3 region is CSASTSDTQYF. CDR3 in DNA: TGCAGTGCTAGTACTTCAGATACGCAGTATTTT.

The V and J genes are TRBV6-1 and TRBJ2-1; 11 nucleotides agree with TRBD2. The CDR3 covers 17 residues. V shed 3 bases, J shed 3 bases, and the junction held 7 bases outside the gene matches. Germline V lookup: CDR1 MNHNS, CDR2 SASEGT. The CDR3 DNA follows: TGTGCCAGCAGTGAGAGAAAAGGACTAGCGGGCTACAATGAGCAGTTCTTC. It specifies CASSERKGLAGYNEQFF.

V gene TRBV10-3 combines with J gene TRBJ2-1, with 11 bases aligning to TRBD1. The CDR3 is 15 amino acids. The ends lost 8 bases at V and 1 base at J; junction bases unmatched: 4. CDR1 is ENHRY, CDR2 SYGVKD, per germline. CDR3 nucleotides: TGTGCCATCGGACAGGGGGCCCTTTCCTACAATGAGCAGTTCTTC. The encoded protein is CAIGQGALSYNEQFF.

CDR3 nucleotides: TGTGCCAGTAGTAAAACGACAGGCTCCTACAATGAGCAGTTCTTC. It encodes CASSKTTGSYNEQFF. The V and J genes are TRBV19 and TRBJ2-1; a weak D match, TRBD1 (6 bases). This CDR3 is 15 amino acids long. Trimming cost V 4 bases and J 0 bases, with 10 bases left between them. CDR1 and CDR2 (germline): LNHDA, SQIVND (reference sequence).

This clone was recorded only once. This chain joins TRBV27 and TRBJ2-2; the match to TRBD1 covers 10 bases. The V gene's germline CDR1 is MNHEY and CDR2 SMNVEV (reference sequence). V shed 10 bases, J shed 6 bases, and the junction held 8 bases outside the gene matches. The CDR3 loop spans 14 amino acids. The CDR3 nucleotides are TGTGCCACCCAGCCGGGACAGGGGTCCGGGGAGCTGTTTTTT. It translates to CATQPGQGSGELFF.

The chain has TRBV18 and TRBJ2-1; 11 positions agree with TRBD2. Germline V gives CDR1 KGHSH, CDR2 LQKENI. V lost 3 bases to trimming and J lost 0 bases; unmatched junction nucleotides: 10. CDR3 length: 19 residues. The CDR3 region has the DNA TGTGCCAGCTCACCGAAGAGACTAGCGGGAAGCCTCTCCTACAATGAGCAGTTCTTC. Residues: CASSPKRLAGSLSYNEQFF.

The rearrangement joins TRBV29-1 to TRBJ1-2; 8 bases line up with TRBD1. The CDR3 sequence is 12 residues long. The trim removed 3 bases at V and 8 bases at J, leaving 5 bases unmatched. The germline CDR1 and CDR2 sequences are SQVTM and ANQGSEA. The CDR3 DNA reads TGCAGCGTTGAGACCCGACAGGGGGGCTACACCTTC. Protein product: CSVETRQGGYTF. Based on the CDR3 plus reference TRBV29-1 and TRBJ1-2, the full variable domain is SAVISQKPSRDICQRGTSLTIQCQVDSQVTMMFWYRQQPGQSLTLIATANQGSEATYESGFVIDKFPISRPNLTFSTLTVSNMSPEDSSIYLCSVETRQGGYTFGSGTRLTVV.

The rearrangement uses TRBV29-1 and TRBJ2-1, with TRBD2 as a possible D gene (6 bases). The V end was cut by 2 bases, the J end by 8 bases, with 13 bases between. This CDR3 is 13 amino acids long. Germline V gene data show CDR1 as SQVTM and CDR2 as ANQGSEA. The CDR3 spells CSVEPRLVHEQFF. The CDR3, as DNA: TGCAGCGTTGAACCGCGACTAGTACATGAGCAGTTCTTC.

V usage is TRBV30 and J usage is TRBJ1-1; 11 nucleotides line up with TRBD1. CDR1 is GTSNPN and CDR2 is SVGIG in the germline V gene (reference sequence). The CDR3 has 14 amino acids. The trim removed 2 bases at V and 6 bases at J, leaving 5 bases unmatched. CDR3 residues: CAWSLGQGAPEAFF. The DNA for the CDR3 is TGTGCCTGGAGTCTAGGACAGGGGGCCCCTGAAGCTTTCTTT.

This clone was observed a handful of times. The V and J genes are TRBV7-3 and TRBJ1-2; D perhaps matches TRBD1 (5 bases). The V end was cut by 5 bases, the J end by 0 bases, with 13 bases between. Germline lookup yields CDR1 SGHTA and CDR2 FQGTGA. This CDR3 region has 15 residues. CDR3 loop: CASSPRAGSNYGYTF. The CDR3, as DNA: TGTGCCAGCAGCCCCCGAGCAGGGTCTAACTATGGCTACACCTTC.

About this clone itself: One junction end disagrees with the germline gene, perhaps due to a read error. The gene calls are TRBV30 and TRBJ2-3, with TRBD1 matching over 8 bases. Germline V CDR1 and CDR2: GTSNPN, SVGIG (reference sequence). CDR3 length: 15 amino acids. This chain's CDR3 is CARSVTGAGTDTQYF. For the CDR3, the DNA is TGTGCCCGGAGTGTGACAGGGGCGGGCACAGATACGCAGTATTTT.

The chain joins TRBV14 to TRBJ2-1; TRBD1 aligns across 11 bases. Per the germline V gene, CDR1 is SGHDN and CDR2 is FVKESK. Trimming at V came to 5 bases and at J to 1 base, leaving 7 bases not matched to a gene. The CDR3 contains 17 residues. The CDR3 nucleotides read TGTGCCAGCAGCAAGGGACAGGGGGTTATATCCTACAATGAGCAGTTCTTC. Residues: CASSKGQGVISYNEQFF.

This clone was detected only once. The chain recombines TRBV6-5 with TRBJ2-1; 8 bases match TRBD2. Germline trimming cut 5 bases from V and 3 bases from J; bases unmatched to any gene: 6. The CDR3 contains 15 residues. Per the germline V gene, CDR1 is MNHEY and CDR2 is SVGAGI. CDR3 protein: CASSISGRDYNEQFF. The CDR3 region has the DNA TGTGCCAGCAGTATCAGCGGGAGAGACTACAATGAGCAGTTCTTC.

The rearrangement joins TRBV4-2 to TRBJ2-3, with D possibly being TRBD1 (5 bases). The CDR3 runs 14 residues. Germline CDR1 reads LGHNA; CDR2 reads YNFKEQ. Trimming removed 3 bases from V and 1 base from J, with 8 bases in between. In DNA form, the CDR3 reads TGTGCCAGCAGCCACGAAGGGGGCACAGATACGCAGTATTTT. It specifies CASSHEGGTDTQYF.

The chain links TRBV5-1 to TRBJ1-1; D is possibly TRBD1 (5 bases). The CDR3 loop spans 15 amino acids. Germline V gene lookup returns CDR1 SGHRS and CDR2 YFSETQ. V lost 0 bases to trimming and J lost 1 base, with 10 bases between them. The chain's CDR3 is CASSLESGGNTEAFF. CDR3 nucleotides: TGCGCCAGCAGCTTGGAGTCCGGGGGGAACACTGAAGCTTTCTTT.

The chain has TRBV13 and TRBJ1-1, with 7 bases fitting TRBD1. Germline V lookup: CDR1 PRHDT, CDR2 FYEKMQ (reference sequence). The V segment lost 5 bases and the J segment 7 bases; nucleotides outside the gene matches: 7. This CDR3 contains 13 residues. CDR3 loop: CASSLGTAIEAFF. CDR3 nucleotide sequence: TGTGCCAGCAGCCTGGGGACAGCGATTGAAGCTTTCTTT.

The chain links TRBV7-8 to TRBJ1-6, with TRBD1 matching 10 bases. J lost 11 bases, V lost 7 bases, and 11 bases had no gene match. This CDR3 has 15 amino acids. Per germline, CDR1 SGHVS and CDR2 FQNEAQ. CDR3 region: CASIANRDRGPPLHF. CDR3 DNA: TGTGCCAGCATCGCAAACCGGGACAGGGGACCACCCCTCCACTTT.